This TCR beta chain originates from a study of beta chain features in type 1 diabetes. The study's findings and limits: All four CD4+ subsets of Type 1 diabetes patients contained TCRB CDR3s that were moderately but significantly shorter.

Comments on this clone: The antigen is undetermined.

Expressed TCRB transcripts were sequenced because the isolated RNA had all been reverse transcribed beforehand. Data came from immunoSEQ multiplex PCR; TCRdb stores just in-frame clones and leaves some out. The repertoire consists of about 160,000 clones, with roughly 10% occurring once and the leading ten covering under 0.85%. The sequence was obtained from a woman in her twenties or thirties with type 1 diabetes. Input material: central memory CD4+ T cells from blood.

This chain's CDR3 is CASSGTNGPQHF. DNA for the CDR3: TGTGCCAGCAGCGGGACAAATGGGCCCCAGCATTTT. J is TRBJ1-5 and V is TRBV7-9, with D possibly being TRBD1 (6 bases). Trimming shortened V by 5 bases and J by 9 bases, and 11 bases separated the two germline ends. Germline loops: CDR1 SEHNR, CDR2 FQNEAQ (reference sequence). The CDR3 is 12 amino acids.